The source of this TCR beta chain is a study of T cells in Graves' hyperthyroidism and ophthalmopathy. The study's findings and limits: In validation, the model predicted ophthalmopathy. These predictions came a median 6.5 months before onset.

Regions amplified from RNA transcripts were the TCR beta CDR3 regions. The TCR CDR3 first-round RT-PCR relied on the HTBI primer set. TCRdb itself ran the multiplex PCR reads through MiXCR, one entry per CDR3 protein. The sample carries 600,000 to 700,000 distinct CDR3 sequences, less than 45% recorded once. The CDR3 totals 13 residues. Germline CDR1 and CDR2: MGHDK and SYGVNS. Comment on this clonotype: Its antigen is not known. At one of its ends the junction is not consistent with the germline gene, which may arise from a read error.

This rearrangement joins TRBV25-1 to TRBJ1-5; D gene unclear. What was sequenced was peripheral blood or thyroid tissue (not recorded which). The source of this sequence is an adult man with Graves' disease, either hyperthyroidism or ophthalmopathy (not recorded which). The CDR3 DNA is TGTGCCAGCAGCCTGAATAGCAATCAGTCCCAGCATTTT. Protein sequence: CASSLNSNQSQHF.